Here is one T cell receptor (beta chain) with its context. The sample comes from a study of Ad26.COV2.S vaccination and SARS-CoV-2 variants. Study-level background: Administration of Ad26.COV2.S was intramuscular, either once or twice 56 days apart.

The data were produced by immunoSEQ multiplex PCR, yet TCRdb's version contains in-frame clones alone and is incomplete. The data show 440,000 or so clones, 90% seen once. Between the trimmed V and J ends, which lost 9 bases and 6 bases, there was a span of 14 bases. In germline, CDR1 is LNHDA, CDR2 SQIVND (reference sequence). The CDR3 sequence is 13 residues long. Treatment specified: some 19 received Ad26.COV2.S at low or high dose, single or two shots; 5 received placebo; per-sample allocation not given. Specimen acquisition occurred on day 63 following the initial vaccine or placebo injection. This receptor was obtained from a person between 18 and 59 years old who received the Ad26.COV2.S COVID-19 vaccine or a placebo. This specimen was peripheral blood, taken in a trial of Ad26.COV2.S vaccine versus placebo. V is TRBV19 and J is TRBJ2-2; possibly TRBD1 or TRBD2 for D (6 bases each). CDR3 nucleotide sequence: TGTGCCAGACCACCGAGGGGGGCCGGGGAGCTGTTTTTT. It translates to CARPPRGAGELFF.